This paragraph reports one TCR beta chain. Its target is not known. This sequence may be a read error, since a much larger clone differs from it by one base. The CDR3 end shows no conserved phenylalanine or tryptophan, and so a read error is likely. The data originate from a study of regulatory T cells in long-lasting Graves disease. Study-wide results and caveats: Those with persistent Graves' had less TCR diversity than newly diagnosed patients.

The CDR3 extends over 16 amino acids. Germline assignment: CDR1 MNHEY and CDR2 SMNVEV (reference sequence). V was shortened by 3 bases and J by 7 bases, with 18 bases between the two germline ends. Library construction for TCR beta used iRepertoire HTBI primers and Arm-PCR of CDR3 regions. One entry per CDR3 protein results from TCRdb running MiXCR on the multiplex PCR reads. The sample records roughly 430,000 distinct CDR3 sequences, roughly 17% being singletons. Time point reported: newly diagnosed GD, antithyroid drugs for less than 3 months. PBMC-extracted RNA yielded the TCR library. This same sample was also taken into another study, of T cells in Graves' hyperthyroidism and ophthalmopathy. That source adds: Prediction of ophthalmopathy progression came a median approximately 6.5 months pre-onset.

This specimen consisted of peripheral blood mononuclear cells (PBMCs), obtained at new diagnosis, from a patient treated with antithyroid drugs. The V gene is TRBV27, the J gene TRBJ2-2; D tentatively reads TRBD1 or TRBD2 (5 bases each). This TCR was sampled from a woman aged 30 to 39 with Graves disease. The CDR3 nucleotides are TGTGCCAGCAGTTTCTCTAGGACTGGGGGTGGCGGGGAGCTGTTTTCT. The encoded protein is CASSFSRTGGGGELFS.